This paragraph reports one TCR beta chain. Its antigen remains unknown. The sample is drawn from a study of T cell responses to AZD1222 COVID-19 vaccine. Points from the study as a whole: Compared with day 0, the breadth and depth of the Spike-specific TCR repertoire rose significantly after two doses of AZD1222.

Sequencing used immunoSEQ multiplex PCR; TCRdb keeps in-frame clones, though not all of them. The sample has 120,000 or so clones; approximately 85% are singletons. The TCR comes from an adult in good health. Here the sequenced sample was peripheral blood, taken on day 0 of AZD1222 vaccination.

The CDR3 bases are TGCAGTGCTAGTTATGGTGGTTCGAATGAGCAGTTCTTC. Protein sequence: CSASYGGSNEQFF. The chain combines TRBV20-1 with TRBJ2-1, with D unresolved. V dropped 3 bases and J dropped 7 bases, with 13 bases sitting between them. The CDR3 consists of 13 residues. Looked up from germline, CDR1 is DFQATT and CDR2 is SNEGSKA (reference sequence).